Each of the 17 T cell receptor beta chains below was sequenced from the same sample in a study of T-cell memory formation after mild COVID-19. MiXCR was run by TCRdb on the 5' RACE reads, yielding one entry per CDR3 protein. The sample holds 350,000 or so distinct CDR3 sequences, approximately 21% seen once. The specimen was PBMCs or a T cell subset sorted from them (not recorded which). These receptors came from an adult woman who had mild COVID-19 (a few samples of this study predate the infection). Cell type and time point are not known.

This clonotype was found many times. The chain employs TRBV15 and TRBJ2-1; no definite D call. Germline V gene sequence: CDR1 LNHNV, CDR2 YYDKDF (reference sequence). This CDR3 is built from 15 residues. The V and J ends lost 5 bases and 0 bases respectively, with 11 bases between them. The CDR3 DNA reads TGTGCCACCAGCTCACGATCGAGCTCCTACAATGAGCAGTTCTTC. Translation gives CATSSRSSSYNEQFF.

This clonotype was counted only a few times. V gene TRBV4-1 combines with J gene TRBJ1-1; D uncertain. Germline V gene data show CDR1 as MGHRA and CDR2 as YSYEKL. With 1 base removed from V and 1 base from J, the gap between germline ends came to 10 bases. This CDR3 spans 15 amino acids. DNA for the CDR3: TGCGCCAGCAGCCAAGGGGGTCCAGGGAACACTGAAGCTTTCTTT. Translation gives CASSQGGPGNTEAFF.

The chain is built from TRBV4-3 and TRBJ2-7, with D possibly being TRBD2 (5 bases). Per germline, CDR1 LGHNA and CDR2 YSLEER. CDR3 length equals 16 residues. V lost 1 base to trimming and J lost 4 bases, with 17 bases between them. Written as DNA, the CDR3 is TGCGCCAGCAGCCAAGGAGATTGGCGGGCGTCTTACGAGCAGTACTTC. Amino acid sequence: CASSQGDWRASYEQYF.

V gene TRBV12-5 combines with J gene TRBJ2-1, with D unresolved. Trimming stripped 2 bases from V and 8 bases from J, with 10 bases between. This CDR3 contains 13 residues. Germline V lookup: CDR1 LGHNT, CDR2 FRNRAP. The CDR3 DNA reads TGTGCTAGTGGTTTGAGGGAAATCGATGAGCAGTTCTTC. Protein: CASGLREIDEQFF.

Only a few counts were recorded for this clonotype. The V gene is TRBV6-5, the J gene TRBJ1-5; 7 positions agree with TRBD1. Losses at the gene ends were 4 bases for V and 6 bases for J; bases not matched to a gene: 6. There are 14 residues in the CDR3. Germline V lookup: CDR1 MNHEY, CDR2 SVGAGI. DNA for the CDR3: TGTGCCAGCAGTTCGAGACAGGGCTTTCAGCCCCAGCATTTT. As protein: CASSSRQGFQPQHF.

J is TRBJ2-3 and V is TRBV27; 7 bases match TRBD1. The CDR3 has 14 amino acids. The junction had 4 bases not matched to a gene; V was cut back by 3 bases and J by 4 bases. Germline CDR1 reads MNHEY; CDR2 reads SMNVEV (reference sequence). Here the CDR3 reads CASSFEGASDTQYF. The CDR3 region has the DNA TGTGCCAGCAGTTTTGAGGGGGCGTCAGATACGCAGTATTTT.

This chain connects TRBV6-6 to TRBJ2-3, with TRBD2 identical over 11 bases. The V gene end was trimmed by 4 bases and the J gene end by 2 bases; junction bases not matched to a gene: 5. This CDR3 is 16 amino acids long. Germline CDR1 is MNHNY and CDR2 is SVGAGI (reference sequence). The CDR3 reads CASSLLAGGFTDTQYF. In DNA, the CDR3 is TGTGCCAGCAGTTTATTAGCGGGGGGGTTCACAGATACGCAGTATTTT.

The rearrangement uses TRBV27 and TRBJ2-5, with D perhaps TRBD1 or TRBD2 (5 bases each). The germline V gene encodes CDR1 MNHEY and CDR2 SMNVEV (reference sequence). V dropped 4 bases and J dropped 1 base, with 13 bases sitting between them. The CDR3 runs 15 residues. DNA of the CDR3: TGTGCCAGCAGTTCTAAGGGACGGAGCCAAGAGACCCAGTACTTC. Translation gives CASSSKGRSQETQYF.

This sequence joins TRBV3-1 and TRBJ1-2; D perhaps matches TRBD1 (5 bases). The CDR3 has 14 residues. V was cut by 1 base and J by 2 bases, with 8 bases left in between. Germline CDR1 reads LGHDT; CDR2 reads YNNKEL (reference sequence). CDR3 sequence: CASSQGTGNYGYTF. The CDR3, as DNA: TGTGCCAGCAGCCAAGGTACAGGCAACTATGGCTACACCTTC.

This rearrangement joins TRBV4-3 to TRBJ2-5; either TRBD1 or TRBD2 may fit D (5 bases each). The V end lost 0 bases, the J end lost 2 bases, and 10 bases lay between the germline ends. The length of the CDR3 is 15 residues. Germline-derived CDR1 and CDR2 are LGHNA and YSLEER. DNA for the CDR3: TGCGCCAGCAGCCAAGATGGGACCACTCAAGAGACCCAGTACTTC. This sequence encodes CASSQDGTTQETQYF.

The gene calls are TRBV6-1 and TRBJ1-5; 9 positions agree with TRBD1. V dropped 6 bases and J dropped 6; count of bases not matched to a gene: 6. This CDR3 spans 14 amino acids. Per germline, CDR1 MNHNS and CDR2 SASEGT. CDR3 sequence: CASRPGQGTQPQHF. DNA of the CDR3: TGTGCCAGCAGGCCAGGACAGGGGACTCAGCCCCAGCATTTT.

This clonotype was counted only a few times. The chain carries TRBV6-5 and TRBJ1-1; D might be TRBD1 (5 bases). From germline, CDR1 is MNHEY and CDR2 SVGAGI. Trimming removed 2 bases at V and 1 base at J, with 8 bases between. This CDR3 is built from 14 residues. CDR3 protein: CASSYRGANTEAFF. The CDR3 coding sequence is TGTGCCAGCAGTTACAGAGGGGCGAACACTGAAGCTTTCTTT.

V gene TRBV11-3 combines with J gene TRBJ2-1; no firm D call. The CDR3 runs to 13 residues. V gave up 6 bases and J gave up 8 bases, with 14 bases separating them. Germline V CDR1 and CDR2: SGHNT, YENEEA. Here the CDR3 DNA reads TGTGCCAGCAGTCGTTGGAGTGGCGATGAGCAGTTCTTC. The encoded protein is CASSRWSGDEQFF.

The chain uses TRBV20-1 and TRBJ2-4; D might be TRBD2 (5 bases). Trimming took 0 bases from V and 0 from J, leaving 12 bases between them. CDR1 DFQATT and CDR2 SNEGSKA come from the germline V gene (reference sequence). This CDR3 has 16 amino acids. In DNA, the CDR3 is TGCAGTGCTAGAGACAGGACGGGATTAGCCAAAAACATTCAGTACTTC. Its protein product is CSARDRTGLAKNIQYF.

This sequence joins TRBV5-1 and TRBJ2-5; D may correspond to TRBD1 or TRBD2 (6 bases each). The CDR3 consists of 14 residues. The ends were cut back, 4 bases at V and 4 bases at J, with 14 bases in the middle. Germline CDR1 reads SGHRS; CDR2 reads YFSETQ. The CDR3 DNA sequence: TGCGCCAGCAGCCCGGAGGGGGGAGGAGAGACCCAGTACTTC. This sequence encodes CASSPEGGGETQYF.

For this clonotype: One junction end does not reproduce the germline sequence, and a read error may be involved. The rearrangement links TRBV29-1 to TRBJ1-1; TRBD1 matches 8 bases. CDR3 length equals 13 residues. Germline lookup yields CDR1 SQVTM and CDR2 ANQGSEA. The CDR3 is CSVKDRGRAEAFF. CDR3 nucleotide sequence: TGCAGCGTTAAAGACAGGGGAAGGGCTGAAGCTTTCTTT.

This clonotype was counted only a few times. No DNA is shown, since the ends of the CDR3 on it are uncertain; the CDR3 is the one TCRdb lists. The chain links TRBV27 to TRBJ2-3; the table's D call, TRBD1, was not checked against the DNA. The CDR3 is 16 amino acids in total, end residues counted. CDR1 is MNHEY and CDR2 is SMNVEV in the germline V gene (reference sequence). The CDR3 loop is CASSPLWDTNTDTQYF.